The rows below give T cell receptor beta chains drawn from one sample of a study of response to subunit inactivated influenza vaccine. TCRdb re-called the RT-PCR reads through MiXCR, storing one row per CDR3 protein. The sample includes fewer than 750,000 distinct CDR3 sequences, approximately 15% of them seen just once. Here the sequenced sample was PBMCs from blood, taken 11 to 12 days after vaccination. Receptor source: a man aged 45-65 years who received an inactivated influenza vaccine. Each CDR3 is given with its conserved first and last residue. D genes are given only for firm matches. Clone size is given for some rows only: seen once, a few or many times, or a class if the clone is expanded.

size: many; V: TRBV7-9; length: 15; J: TRBJ1-6; D: NA; CDR3: CASSSAGKTASPLHF; DNA: TGTGCCAGCAGCTCCGCAGGGAAAACGGCTTCACCCCTCCACTTT
size: many; V: TRBV3-1; length: 15; J: TRBJ2-7; D: NA; CDR3: CASSQMRSLAYEQYF; DNA: TGTGCCAGCAGCCAAATGCGGAGTCTAGCCTACGAGCAGTACTTC
size: few; V: TRBV14; length: 15; J: TRBJ2-2; D: NA; CDR3: CASSQGQPNTGELFF; DNA: TGTGCCAGCAGCCAAGGTCAGCCGAACACCGGGGAGCTGTTTTTT
size: many; V: TRBV5-1; length: 13; J: TRBJ2-7; D: NA; CDR3: CASSWDGIYEQYF; DNA: TGCGCCAGCAGCTGGGACGGAATCTACGAGCAGTACTTC
size: few; V: TRBV10-3; length: 15; J: TRBJ1-5; D: NA; CDR3: CAIKESENSNQPQHF; DNA: TGTGCCATCAAGGAGAGCGAGAATAGCAATCAGCCCCAGCATTTT
size: NA; V: TRBV15; length: 15; J: TRBJ2-1; D: TRBD1; CDR3: CATSRAGQGFYEQFF; DNA: TGTGCCACCAGCAGAGCTGGACAGGGTTTCTATGAGCAGTTCTTC
size: many; V: TRBV29-1; length: 14; J: TRBJ2-3; D: TRBD2; CDR3: CSVVLAVSTDTQYF; DNA: TGCAGCGTTGTACTAGCGGTTAGCACAGATACGCAGTATTTT
size: many; V: TRBV7-8; length: 12; J: TRBJ2-1; D: NA; CDR3: CASSYALNEQFF; DNA: TGTGCCAGCAGCTACGCGTTAAATGAGCAGTTCTTC
size: NA; V: TRBV12-3/TRBV12-4; length: 14; J: TRBJ2-7; D: TRBD2; CDR3: CASSFSGGASEQYF; DNA: TGTGCCAGCAGTTTTAGCGGGGGGGCGTCCGAGCAGTACTTC
size: NA; V: TRBV5-1; length: 16; J: TRBJ2-7; D: TRBD2; CDR3: CASSLSLSGSSYEQYF; DNA: TGCGCCAGCAGCTTGAGTCTTAGCGGGAGCTCCTACGAGCAGTACTTC
size: many; V: TRBV5-6; length: 15; J: TRBJ2-5; D: TRBD1; CDR3: CASSLVGQGGETQYF; DNA: TGTGCCAGCAGCTTGGTGGGACAGGGTGGAGAGACCCAGTACTTC